The 7 T cell receptor beta chains in this list originate from one sample, sequenced in a study of blood T cell repertoires in COVID-19. TCRdb keeps only in-frame clones here, not all; method: immunoSEQ multiplex PCR. The data show 100,000 to 150,000 clones, with approximately 81% seen just once and around 5.5% held by the top ten. Sequenced material: peripheral blood. The source is a man in his sixties with acute or convalescent COVID-19.

The chain has TRBV3-1 (or the pseudogene TRBV3-2) and TRBJ2-2; 9 bases match TRBD2. V shed 0 bases, J shed 4 bases, and the junction held 12 bases outside the gene matches. The germline V gene encodes CDR1 LGHDT and CDR2 YNNKEL (reference sequence). The CDR3 runs 19 residues. The CDR3 protein is CASSQDRGSGGRGTGELFF. CDR3 sequence (DNA): TGTGCCAGCAGCCAAGATCGTGGTAGCGGGGGCCGGGGCACCGGGGAGCTGTTTTTT.

This chain uses TRBV7-6 with TRBJ1-5; 9 nucleotides align to TRBD1. CDR1 is SGHVS, CDR2 FNYEAQ, per germline. Trimming cost V 6 bases and J 2 bases; bases outside gene matches: 11. The CDR3 contains 17 residues. The CDR3 DNA sequence: TGTGCCAGCAGGCCCAAAACAGGGGGCGCGGGCAATCAGCCCCAGCATTTT. This sequence encodes CASRPKTGGAGNQPQHF.

The genes are TRBV10-3 and TRBJ2-2; 11 nucleotides match TRBD2. The junction had 7 bases not matched to a gene; V was cut back by 3 bases and J by 1 base. Germline values: CDR1 ENHRY, CDR2 SYGVKD. This CDR3 comprises 18 residues. The CDR3, as DNA: TGTGCCATCAGTGACCCGAAGGGGACTAGCGGGAACACCGGGGAGCTGTTTTTT. Amino acids: CAISDPKGTSGNTGELFF.

The rearrangement uses TRBV7-9 and TRBJ1-4; no clear D gene. CDR1 and CDR2 from the germline V gene are SEHNR and FQNEAQ (reference sequence). The CDR3 has 13 amino acids. V was shortened by 2 bases and J by 4 bases, with 5 bases between the two germline ends. The CDR3 coding sequence is TGTGCCAGCAGCTTACTTATTAATGAAAAACTGTTTTTT. Its protein is CASSLLINEKLFF.

The chain links TRBV12-3 or TRBV12-4 to TRBJ2-7, with TRBD1 as a possible D gene (6 bases). This CDR3 comprises 12 residues. V was trimmed by 6 bases and J by 7 bases, leaving 13 bases between them. CDR3 region: CASRTGDLEQYF. In DNA, the CDR3 is TGTGCCAGCAGGACAGGCGATCTGGAGCAGTACTTC.

J is TRBJ2-7 and V is TRBV3-1 (or the pseudogene TRBV3-2); possible D gene TRBD1, 6 bases. V was trimmed by 1 base and J by 2 bases, leaving 12 bases between them. CDR3 size: 15 residues. Germline values: CDR1 LGHDT, CDR2 YNNKEL (reference sequence). The CDR3 DNA sequence: TGTGCCAGCAGCCAAGCCATGGACAGAACCTACGAGCAGTACTTC. It is translated as CASSQAMDRTYEQYF.

The gene calls are TRBV5-1 and TRBJ1-1, with 8 bases identical to TRBD1. V trimming: 6 bases; J trimming: 5 bases; junction bases outside the gene matches: 6. This CDR3 has 13 residues. The germline V gene encodes CDR1 SGHRS and CDR2 YFSETQ. This CDR3 is CASTSGGHTEAFF. CDR3 DNA sequence: TGCGCCAGCACCTCAGGGGGCCATACTGAAGCTTTCTTT. Combining the CDR3 with reference TRBV5-1 and TRBJ1-1 gives the whole variable domain KAGVTQTPRYLIKTRGQQVTLSCSPISGHRSVSWYQQTPGQGLQFLFEYFSETQRNKGNFPGRFSGRQFSNSRSEMNVSTLELGDSALYLCASTSGGHTEAFFGQGTRLTVV.